A single T cell receptor (beta chain) is shown here with its context. This clone was detected a few times. Its cognate antigen has yet to be identified. No quality values exist for individual bases; no much larger clone is one base distant. This sample was taken from a study of blood T cell repertoires in COVID-19 (dated by TCRdb to 2019 to 2021). Turning to the overall study: Collaborator samples came from the United States, Italy and Spain and covered acute and convalescent phases of COVID-19. The samples were drawn from the first 160 participants of the ongoing ImmuneRACE study and from 1,254 subjects provided by 6 global collaborators. The prospective study material was composed of cDNA or gDNA derived from T cells, B-cell-depleted T cells, or PBMCs. The repertoires were released in a freely available public database meant as a resource for research on the immune response to SARS-CoV-2. The dataset comprised deeply sampled blood TCRbeta repertoires from subjects exposed to, actively infected with, or recovered from COVID-19. Where available, HLA class I and class II types were obtained from metadata supplied by the sample provider rather than from assay-based typing. The sample metadata nearly always contained a de-identified subject ID, COVID-19 status, age in years and sex. Summary of the overall study and its limitations: The amount of clinical and demographic metadata varied by source and participant and was provided uncurated.

TCRbeta CDR3 regions were amplified from genomic DNA using the immunoSEQ Assay, a bias-controlled multiplex PCR. Turning to the authors' computational methods: The number of nucleated cells in each sample was estimated by amplification of reference gene primers within the assay. Sequence reads were collapsed and filtered to measure the absolute abundance of every unique TCRbeta CDR3 rearrangement. For each sample, productive Simpson clonality was calculated by taking the square root of Simpson's diversity index across productive rearrangements. TCRdb obtained this table from immuneACCESS and retained in-frame rearrangements with V and J assigned. These tables miss some clones; where compared with another copy, unresolved V genes account for less than half of the shortfall, and the remainder is unexplained. That table furnishes V, J and clone size, whereas the DNA furnished D and trimming. This sample has around 310,000 clones in its table, and about 90% of those were observed once. The leading ten clones occupy about 9.4% of the sample.

Participants in the prospective study were enrolled through a virtual design, were aged roughly 18 to 100 years, and lived in roughly 24 United States geographic areas. To assign participants to cohorts, the prospective study relied on clinical history that participants themselves reported in a screening survey and a study questionnaire. Recovered participants in ImmuneRACE Cohort 3 were defined by two consecutive negative NP/OP PCR tests, clearance by a healthcare professional, or resolution of symptoms. Each participant in the prospective study had whole blood, serum and a nasopharyngeal or oropharyngeal swab collected by mobile phlebotomists. Over an approximately 2-month period, participants in the prospective study had the option of providing additional blood draws and questionnaires. Before DNA extraction, prospective study blood samples were shipped either frozen or at room temperature.

From V the trimming removes 5 bases and from J it removes 8 bases, while the gene matches leave 8 bases of the junction unaccounted for. The germline V gene supplies CDR1 MNHEY and CDR2 SVGAGI. The CDR3 contains 14 residues, cysteine and phenylalanine counted. Just CDR3 DNA is preserved here, 42 bases in frame from base 1. The sequenced sample was PBMCs or T cells enriched from blood (not recorded which). The rearranged segments are TRBV6-5 and TRBJ1-4; 7 central bases correspond to TRBD1. The clonotype comes from a young woman who had recovered from COVID-19. Here is the DNA: TGTGCCAGCAGTCAATCAGGGGGTCGGGAAAAACTGTTTTTT. This gives the protein CASSQSGGREKLFF.